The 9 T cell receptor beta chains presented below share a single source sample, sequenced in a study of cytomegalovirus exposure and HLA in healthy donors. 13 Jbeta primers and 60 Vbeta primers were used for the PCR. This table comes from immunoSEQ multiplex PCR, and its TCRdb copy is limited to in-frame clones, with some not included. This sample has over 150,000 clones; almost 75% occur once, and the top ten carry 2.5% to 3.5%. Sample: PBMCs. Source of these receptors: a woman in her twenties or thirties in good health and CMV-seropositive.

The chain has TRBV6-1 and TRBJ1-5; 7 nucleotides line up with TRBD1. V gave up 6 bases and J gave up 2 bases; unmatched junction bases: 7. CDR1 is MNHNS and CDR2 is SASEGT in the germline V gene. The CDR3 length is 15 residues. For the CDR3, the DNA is TGTGCCAGCAGGGAGACAGGGATCGGCAATCAGCCCCAGCATTTT. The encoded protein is CASRETGIGNQPQHF.

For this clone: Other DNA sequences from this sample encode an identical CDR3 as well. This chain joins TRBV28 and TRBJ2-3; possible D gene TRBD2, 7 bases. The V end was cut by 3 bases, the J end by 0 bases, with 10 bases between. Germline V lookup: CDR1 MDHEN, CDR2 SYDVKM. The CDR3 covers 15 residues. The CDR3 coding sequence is TGTGCCAGCAGTTTGGGGGGGGCAAGCACAGATACGCAGTATTTT. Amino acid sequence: CASSLGGASTDTQYF.

This chain's CDR3 is CASSPRTGMNTEAFF. CDR3 coding DNA: TGTGCCAGCAGTCCACGGACAGGAATGAACACTGAAGCTTTCTTT. The chain combines TRBV28 with TRBJ1-1; 7 positions match TRBD1. Germline loops: CDR1 MDHEN, CDR2 SYDVKM. The CDR3 is made up of 15 amino acids. After removal of 5 bases from V and 0 bases from J, the junction contained 6 bases not matched to a gene. Drawing the rest from reference TRBV28 and TRBJ1-1, the complete variable domain is DVKVTQSSRYLVKRTGEKVFLECVQDMDHENMFWYRQDPGLGLRLIYFSYDVKMKEKGDIPEGYSVSREKKERFSLILESASTNQTSMYLCASSPRTGMNTEAFFGQGTRLTVV.

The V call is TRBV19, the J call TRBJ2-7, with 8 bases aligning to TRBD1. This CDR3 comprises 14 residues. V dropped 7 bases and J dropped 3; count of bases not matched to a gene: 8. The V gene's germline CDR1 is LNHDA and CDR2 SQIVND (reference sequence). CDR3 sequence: CASKTGQELYEQYF. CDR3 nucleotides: TGTGCCAGTAAGACGGGACAGGAACTCTACGAGCAGTACTTC.

The CDR3 DNA follows: TGTGCCAGTATGACACAGGGGAACAGCAATCAGCCCCAGCATTTT. Its protein is CASMTQGNSNQPQHF. The chain employs TRBV19 and TRBJ1-5, with TRBD1 identical over 7 bases. Trimming took 7 bases from V and 1 from J; bases not matched to a gene: 7. CDR1 and CDR2 from the germline V gene are LNHDA and SQIVND (reference sequence). The CDR3 totals 15 residues.

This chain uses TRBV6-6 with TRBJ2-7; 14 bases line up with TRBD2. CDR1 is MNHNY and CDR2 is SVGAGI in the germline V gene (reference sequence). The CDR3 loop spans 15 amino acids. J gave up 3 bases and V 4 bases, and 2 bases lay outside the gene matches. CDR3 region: CASSSGLAGGYEQYF. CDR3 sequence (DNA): TGTGCCAGCAGTTCCGGACTAGCGGGAGGCTACGAGCAGTACTTC.

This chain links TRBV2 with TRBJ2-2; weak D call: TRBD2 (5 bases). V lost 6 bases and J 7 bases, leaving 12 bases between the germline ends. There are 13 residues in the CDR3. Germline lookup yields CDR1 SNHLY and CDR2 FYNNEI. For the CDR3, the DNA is TGTGCCAGCAGACGGGGATCGGGCGGGGAGCTGTTTTTT. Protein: CASRRGSGGELFF.

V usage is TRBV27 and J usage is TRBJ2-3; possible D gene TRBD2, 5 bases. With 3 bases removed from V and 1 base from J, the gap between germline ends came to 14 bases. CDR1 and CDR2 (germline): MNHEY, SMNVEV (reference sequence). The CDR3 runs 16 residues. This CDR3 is CASSFRQAGGTDTQYF. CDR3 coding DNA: TGTGCCAGCAGTTTTAGGCAGGCCGGGGGCACAGATACGCAGTATTTT.

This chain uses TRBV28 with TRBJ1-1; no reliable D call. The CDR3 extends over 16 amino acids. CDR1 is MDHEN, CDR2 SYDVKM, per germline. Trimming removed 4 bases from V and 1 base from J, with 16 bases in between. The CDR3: CASSYATLSANTEAFF. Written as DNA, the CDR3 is TGTGCCAGCAGTTACGCCACGTTGAGCGCGAACACTGAAGCTTTCTTT.